Given below is one T cell receptor beta chain in context. The source of the sample is a study of blood T cell repertoires in COVID-19. Turning to the study itself: PBMCs, B-cell-depleted T cells, or T cells provided the cDNA or gDNA that made up the material.

Original handling: Nucleated cell number was recorded as an estimate derived from reference gene primer amplification. Data came from immunoSEQ multiplex PCR; TCRdb stores just in-frame clones and leaves some out. V and J calls and clone size are as listed in that table; D and trimming were resolved from the DNA. The sample includes approximately 300,000 clones, over 75% of them seen just once. Individuals aged about 18 to 90 years were recruited from about two dozen US areas. Recovered status in Cohort 3 required two negative PCRs, clearance, or symptom resolution. The CDR3 loop spans 12 amino acids. The junction had 4 bases not matched to a gene; V was cut back by 10 bases and J by 2 bases. Germline CDR1 is SGHDN and CDR2 is FVKESK.

Sequenced material: PBMCs or T cells enriched from blood (not recorded which). The source of this sequence is a woman aged 25 to 45 who had recovered from COVID-19. The chain recombines TRBV14 with TRBJ1-2; TRBD1 matches at 7 bases. Here the CDR3 DNA reads TGTGCCACCTGGACAGGCAACTATGGCTACACCTTC. Protein: CATWTGNYGYTF.